The sequence of this TCR beta chain was determined in a study of blood T cell repertoires in COVID-19. Generated by immunoSEQ multiplex PCR, the TCRdb table keeps only in-frame clones and is missing some. The sample shows roughly 150,000 clones, more than 65% of them seen only once. Germline-derived CDR1 and CDR2 are LNHNV and YYDKDF (reference sequence). There are 16 residues in the CDR3. V shed 2 bases and J 6 bases; nucleotides not matched to a gene: 8. The origin of this receptor is a woman aged 45-59 years with acute or convalescent COVID-19. Sequencing was performed on peripheral blood. The V gene is TRBV15, the J gene TRBJ2-2; 8 nucleotides line up with TRBD1. The CDR3 protein is CATSRRGQGPSGELFF. Written as DNA, the CDR3 is TGTGCCACCAGCAGACGCGGACAGGGACCGTCCGGGGAGCTGTTTTTT. The full variable domain, its missing parts supplied by reference TRBV15 and TRBJ2-2, is DAMVIQNPRYQVTQFGKPVTLSCSQTLNHNVMYWYQQKSSQAPKLLFHYYDKDFNNEADTPDNFQSRRPNTSFCFLDIRSPGLGDTAMYLCATSRRGQGPSGELFFGEGSRLTVL.